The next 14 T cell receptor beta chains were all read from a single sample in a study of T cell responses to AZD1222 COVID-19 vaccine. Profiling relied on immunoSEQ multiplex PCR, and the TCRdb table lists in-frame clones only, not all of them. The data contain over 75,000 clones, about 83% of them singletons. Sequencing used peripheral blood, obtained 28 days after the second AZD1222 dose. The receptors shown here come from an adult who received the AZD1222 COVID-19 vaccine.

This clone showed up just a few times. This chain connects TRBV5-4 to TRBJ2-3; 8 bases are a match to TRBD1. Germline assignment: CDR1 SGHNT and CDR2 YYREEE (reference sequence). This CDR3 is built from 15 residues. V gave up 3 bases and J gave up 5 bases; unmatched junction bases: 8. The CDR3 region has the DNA TGTGCCAGCAGCTCATCAGGGGGCGCGGGAGATACGCAGTATTTT. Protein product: CASSSSGGAGDTQYF.

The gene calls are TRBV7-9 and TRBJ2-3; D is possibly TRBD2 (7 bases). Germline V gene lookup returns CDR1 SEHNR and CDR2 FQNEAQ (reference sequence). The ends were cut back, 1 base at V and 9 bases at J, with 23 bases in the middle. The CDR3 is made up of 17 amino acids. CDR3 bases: TGTGCCAGCAGCTTAGTTCAAGGGGGGGCTTATTCGGAGACGCAGTATTTT. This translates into CASSLVQGGAYSETQYF. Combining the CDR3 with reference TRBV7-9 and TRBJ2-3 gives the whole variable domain DTGVSQNPRHKITKRGQNVTFRCDPISEHNRLYWYRQTLGQGPEFLTYFQNEAQLEKSRLLSDRFSAERPKGSFSTLEIQRTEQGDSAMYLCASSLVQGGAYSETQYFGPGTRLTVL.

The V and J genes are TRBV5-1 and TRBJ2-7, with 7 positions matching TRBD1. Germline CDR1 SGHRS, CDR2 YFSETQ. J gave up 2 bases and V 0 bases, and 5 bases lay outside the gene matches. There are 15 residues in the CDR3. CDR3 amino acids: CASSLATGAAYEQYF. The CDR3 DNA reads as TGCGCCAGCAGCTTGGCCACAGGGGCGGCCTACGAGCAGTACTTC. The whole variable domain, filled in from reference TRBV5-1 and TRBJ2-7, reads KAGVTQTPRYLIKTRGQQVTLSCSPISGHRSVSWYQQTPGQGLQFLFEYFSETQRNKGNFPGRFSGRQFSNSRSEMNVSTLELGDSALYLCASSLATGAAYEQYFGPGTRLTVT.

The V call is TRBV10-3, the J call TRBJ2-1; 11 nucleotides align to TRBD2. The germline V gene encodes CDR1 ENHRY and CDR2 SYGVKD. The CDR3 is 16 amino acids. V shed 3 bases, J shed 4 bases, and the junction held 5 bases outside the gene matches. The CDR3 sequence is CAISDPSGGPYNEQFF. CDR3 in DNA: TGTGCCATCAGTGACCCTAGCGGGGGGCCTTACAATGAGCAGTTCTTC.

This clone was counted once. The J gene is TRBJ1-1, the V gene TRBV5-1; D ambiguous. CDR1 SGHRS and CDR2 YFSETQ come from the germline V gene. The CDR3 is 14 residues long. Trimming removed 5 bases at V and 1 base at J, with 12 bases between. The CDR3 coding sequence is TGCGCCAGCAGTCTTCCGACTTCGAACACTGAAGCTTTCTTT. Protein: CASSLPTSNTEAFF.

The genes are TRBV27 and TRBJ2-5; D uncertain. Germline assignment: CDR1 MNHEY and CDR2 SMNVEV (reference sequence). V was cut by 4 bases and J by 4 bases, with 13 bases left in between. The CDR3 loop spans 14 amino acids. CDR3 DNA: TGTGCCAGCAGTTGGGCCCCCAACCCAGAGACCCAGTACTTC. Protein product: CASSWAPNPETQYF.

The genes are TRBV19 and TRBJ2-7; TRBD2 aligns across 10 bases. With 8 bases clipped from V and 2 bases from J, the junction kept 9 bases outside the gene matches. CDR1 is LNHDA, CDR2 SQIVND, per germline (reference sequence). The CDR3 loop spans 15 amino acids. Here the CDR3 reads CASRGRTSGPYEQYF. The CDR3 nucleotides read TGTGCCAGTCGGGGGAGGACTAGCGGACCCTACGAGCAGTACTTC.

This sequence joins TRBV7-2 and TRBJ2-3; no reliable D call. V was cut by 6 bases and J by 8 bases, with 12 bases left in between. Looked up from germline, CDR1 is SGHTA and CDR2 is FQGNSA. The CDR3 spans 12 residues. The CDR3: CASSPLGRTQYF. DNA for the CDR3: TGTGCCAGCAGTCCTCTAGGACGTACGCAGTATTTT.

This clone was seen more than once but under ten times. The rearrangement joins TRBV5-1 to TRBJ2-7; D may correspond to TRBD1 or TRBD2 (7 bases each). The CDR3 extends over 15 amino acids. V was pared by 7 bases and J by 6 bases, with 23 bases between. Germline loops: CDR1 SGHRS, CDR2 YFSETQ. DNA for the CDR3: TGCGCCAGCCGGAGGGAGGGTAGGGGGCATGGCGAGCAGTACTTC. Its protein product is CASRREGRGHGEQYF. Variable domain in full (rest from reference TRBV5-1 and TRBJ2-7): KAGVTQTPRYLIKTRGQQVTLSCSPISGHRSVSWYQQTPGQGLQFLFEYFSETQRNKGNFPGRFSGRQFSNSRSEMNVSTLELGDSALYLCASRREGRGHGEQYFGPGTRLTVT.

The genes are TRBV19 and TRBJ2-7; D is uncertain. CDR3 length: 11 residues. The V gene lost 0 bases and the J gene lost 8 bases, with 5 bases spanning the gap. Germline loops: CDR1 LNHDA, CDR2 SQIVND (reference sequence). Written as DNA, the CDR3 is TGTGCCAGTAGTATAGATCTCCAGCAGTACTTC. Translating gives CASSIDLQQYF. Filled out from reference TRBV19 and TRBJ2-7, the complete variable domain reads DGGITQSPKYLFRKEGQNVTLSCEQNLNHDAMYWYRQDPGQGLRLIYYSQIVNDFQKGDIAEGYSVSREKKESFPLTVTSAQKNPTAFYLCASSIDLQQYFGPGTRLTVT.

This CDR3 is CASSSTGGDYGYTF. The CDR3 coding sequence is TGTGCCAGCAGCTCCACAGGGGGCGACTATGGCTACACCTTC. V is TRBV5-8 and J is TRBJ1-2; TRBD1 agrees at 9 bases. Trimming cost V 3 bases and J 3 bases; bases outside gene matches: 3. The germline V gene has CDR1 SGHTS and CDR2 YDEGEE. CDR3 length: 14 residues.

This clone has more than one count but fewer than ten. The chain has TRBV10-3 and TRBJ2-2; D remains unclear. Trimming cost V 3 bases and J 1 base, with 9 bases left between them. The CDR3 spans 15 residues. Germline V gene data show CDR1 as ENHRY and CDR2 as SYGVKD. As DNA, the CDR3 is TGTGCCATCAGTGAAGGCAGGCGGAACACCGGGGAGCTGTTTTTT. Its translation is CAISEGRRNTGELFF.

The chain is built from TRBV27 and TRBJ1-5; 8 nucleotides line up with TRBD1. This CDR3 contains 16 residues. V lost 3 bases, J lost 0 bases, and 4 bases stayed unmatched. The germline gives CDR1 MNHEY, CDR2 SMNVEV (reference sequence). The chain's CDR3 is CASSFLQGDSNQPQHF. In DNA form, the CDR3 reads TGTGCCAGCAGTTTTCTACAGGGGGATAGCAATCAGCCCCAGCATTTT.

DNA of the CDR3: TGTGCCTGGAGTGCACTAGCGGGGGGTTACAATGAGCAGTTCTTC. It encodes CAWSALAGGYNEQFF. The chain links TRBV30 to TRBJ2-1, with 12 bases fitting TRBD2. This CDR3 has 15 residues. Germline-derived CDR1 and CDR2 are GTSNPN and SVGIG (reference sequence). After removal of 1 base from V and 4 bases from J, the junction contained 2 bases not matched to a gene.